These 11 T cell receptor beta chains were sequenced from one sample in a study of blood T cells in healthy people across ages. A sample-barcoded 5' primer and a J-beta primer mix were used in a second PCR of about 7 to 12 cycles. TCRdb called the 5' RACE reads again in MiXCR, with one record for every CDR3 protein. The sample contains fewer than 2 million distinct CDR3 sequences, around 42% of which appear only once. The sequencing input was blood. The receptors were gathered from a human donor in good health.

This clonotype was counted a few times. The chain has TRBV12-3 or TRBV12-4 and TRBJ2-5, with 9 bases identical to TRBD2. This CDR3 region has 15 residues. V lost 3 bases, J lost 3 bases, and 5 bases stayed unmatched. The DNA of the CDR3 is TGTGCCAGCAGTTTCCGTAGCGGGGGAAAAGAGACCCAGTACTTC. Amino acid sequence: CASSFRSGGKETQYF.

This clonotype was counted ten times or more. The V and J genes are TRBV5-1 and TRBJ1-2; D is possibly TRBD1 (5 bases). V gave up 0 bases and J gave up 0 bases, with 6 bases separating them. CDR3 length: 14 amino acids. Germline V CDR1 and CDR2: SGHRS, YFSETQ. CDR3 amino acids: CASSLEGSNYGYTF. In DNA form, the CDR3 reads TGCGCCAGCAGCTTGGAGGGGTCTAACTATGGCTACACCTTC.

The sample holds a few counts of this clonotype. The gene calls are TRBV4-2 and TRBJ2-3; D is unresolved. The V and J ends lost 3 bases and 2 bases respectively, with 9 bases between them. Per the germline V gene, CDR1 is LGHNA and CDR2 is YNFKEQ. This CDR3 is 14 amino acids long. This CDR3 is CASSQGDYTDTQYF. The CDR3 nucleotides are TGTGCCAGCAGCCAGGGCGATTACACAGATACGCAGTATTTT.

V and J are TRBV29-1 and TRBJ2-3; 9 nucleotides agree with TRBD2. After removal of 5 bases from V and 8 bases from J, the junction contained 8 bases not matched to a gene. Germline CDR1 and CDR2: SQVTM and ANQGSEA. CDR3 length: 13 residues. The CDR3 nucleotides are TGCAGCGTTCGTGGCGGGGGGGAGGGTACGCAGTATTTT. It is translated as CSVRGGGEGTQYF.

This clonotype was counted between two and nine times. V is TRBV27 and J is TRBJ1-2, with TRBD1 matching 9 bases. This CDR3 has 15 amino acids. V gave up 4 bases and J gave up 6 bases; unmatched junction bases: 9. CDR1 and CDR2 (germline): MNHEY, SMNVEV (reference sequence). DNA for the CDR3: TGTGCCAGCAGTTCAATTGGGACAGGGAGGAATGGCTACACCTTC. It translates to CASSSIGTGRNGYTF.

The chain combines TRBV7-2 with TRBJ2-2, with 11 nucleotides matching TRBD2. After removal of 2 bases from V and 7 bases from J, the junction contained 9 bases not matched to a gene. CDR3 size: 17 residues. CDR1 is SGHTA, CDR2 FQGNSA, per germline. The CDR3 coding sequence is TGTGCCAGCAGCTTAACTAGCGGGGGCTCGATGGGCGGGGAGCTGTTTTTT. This translates into CASSLTSGGSMGGELFF.

This clonotype was counted ten times or more. CDR3 nucleotides: TGCGCCAGCAGCCAGTTCCCCGGGACAGGGGACAATGAGCAGTTCTTC. Amino acid sequence: CASSQFPGTGDNEQFF. The chain has TRBV4-1 and TRBJ2-1; TRBD1 matches 10 bases. With 3 bases clipped from V and 5 bases from J, the junction kept 7 bases outside the gene matches. Germline loops: CDR1 MGHRA, CDR2 YSYEKL. The CDR3 runs 16 residues.

The chain employs TRBV29-1 and TRBJ1-2; D gene ambiguous. The germline V gene has CDR1 SQVTM and CDR2 ANQGSEA. V was shortened by 5 bases and J by 10 bases, with 20 bases between the two germline ends. The CDR3 runs to 13 residues. The CDR3 region is CSVLGADSILYTF. CDR3 sequence (DNA): TGCAGCGTTCTGGGAGCCGATTCAATTCTCTACACCTTC.

The genes are TRBV27 and TRBJ1-2; D not resolved. Germline V gives CDR1 MNHEY, CDR2 SMNVEV (reference sequence). The ends were cut back, 6 bases at V and 4 bases at J, with 18 bases in the middle. The CDR3 runs 15 residues. CDR3 region: CASRLTGPAFYGYTF. The CDR3 DNA reads as TGTGCCAGCAGATTGACCGGGCCAGCCTTCTATGGCTACACCTTC.

This clonotype appeared once. This sequence joins TRBV29-1 and TRBJ2-4; no definite D call. V lost 4 bases and J lost 13, with 20 bases in between. This CDR3 is 13 amino acids long. Germline V gene lookup returns CDR1 SQVTM and CDR2 ANQGSEA. The CDR3 loop reads CSVVVGGIDEQYF. The DNA for the CDR3 is TGCAGCGTTGTGGTGGGTGGAATCGATGAGCAGTACTTC.

This clonotype was seen a handful of times. The chain couples TRBV29-1 to TRBJ2-7; weak D call: TRBD1 (5 bases). In germline, CDR1 is SQVTM, CDR2 ANQGSEA. Trimming took off 6 bases at V and 2 bases at J, with 11 bases between the two ends. The CDR3 has 12 residues. The CDR3 protein is CSVRAGPYEQYF. As DNA, the CDR3 is TGCAGCGTCCGGGCAGGGCCCTACGAGCAGTACTTC.